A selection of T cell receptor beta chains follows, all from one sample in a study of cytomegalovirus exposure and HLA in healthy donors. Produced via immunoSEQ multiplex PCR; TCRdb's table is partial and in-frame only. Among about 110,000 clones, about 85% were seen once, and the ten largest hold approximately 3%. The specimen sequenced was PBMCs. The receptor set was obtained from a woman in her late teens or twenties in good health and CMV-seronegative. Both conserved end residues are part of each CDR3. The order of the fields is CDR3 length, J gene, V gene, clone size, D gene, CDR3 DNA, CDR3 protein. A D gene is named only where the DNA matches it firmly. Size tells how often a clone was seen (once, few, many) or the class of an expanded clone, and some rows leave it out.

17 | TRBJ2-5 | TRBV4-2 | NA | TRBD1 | TGTGCCAGCAGCCAGTCTCCGGGACAGGGGGCTCGGGAGACCCAGTACTTC | CASSQSPGQGARETQYF
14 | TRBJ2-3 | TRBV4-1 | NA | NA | TGCGCCAGCAGCCAAGGGACTACCACCGACACGCAGTATTTT | CASSQGTTTDTQYF
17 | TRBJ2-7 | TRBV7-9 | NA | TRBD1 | TGTGCCAGCAATCCCGGGGGACAGGGTCAGACCTCCTACGAGCAGTACTTC | CASNPGGQGQTSYEQYF
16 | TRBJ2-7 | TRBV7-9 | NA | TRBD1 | TGTGCCAGCAGCTCCGAGAGACAGGGGAGCTCCTACGAGCAGTACTTC | CASSSERQGSSYEQYF
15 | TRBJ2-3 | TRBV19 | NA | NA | TGTGCCAGTAGTATCAGGGCGGTGGGCACAGATACGCAGTATTTT | CASSIRAVGTDTQYF
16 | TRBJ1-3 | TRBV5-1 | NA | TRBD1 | TGCGCCAGCAGCCAACACGGGACAGGGAACGGAAACACCATATATTTT | CASSQHGTGNGNTIYF
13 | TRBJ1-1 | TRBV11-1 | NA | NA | TGTGCCAGCAGCTTCGGACAGAACACTGAAGCTTTCTTT | CASSFGQNTEAFF
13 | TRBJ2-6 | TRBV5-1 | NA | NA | TGCGCCAGCAAGGGGTCTGGGGCCAACGTCCTGACTTTC | CASKGSGANVLTF
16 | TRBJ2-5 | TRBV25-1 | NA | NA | TGTGCCAGCAGTGAGAAAAAGGGGCAGGAGAGTGAGACCCAGTACTTC | CASSEKKGQESETQYF
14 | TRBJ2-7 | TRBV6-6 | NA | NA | TGTGCCAGCAGTTACGGACAGAGCTCCTACGAGCAGTACTTC | CASSYGQSSYEQYF
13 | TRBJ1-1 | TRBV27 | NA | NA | TGTGCCACCTTTCGGGGGGGGTACACTGAAGCTTTCTTT | CATFRGGYTEAFF
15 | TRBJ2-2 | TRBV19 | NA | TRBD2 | TGTGCCAGTAGCACTAGCGGGGGGATTCCCGGGGAGCTGTTTTTT | CASSTSGGIPGELFF
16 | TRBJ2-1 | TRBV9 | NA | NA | TGTGCCAGCAGCGTAGGGGGGCTTAGCTCCTACAATGAGCAGTTCTTC | CASSVGGLSSYNEQFF
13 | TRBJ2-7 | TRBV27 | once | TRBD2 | TGTGCCAGCAGCCAGGTCGGGGGGAACGAGCAGTACTTC | CASSQVGGNEQYF
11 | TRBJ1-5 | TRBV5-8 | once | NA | TGTGCCAGCAGCCTGTATCAGCCCCAGCATTTT | CASSLYQPQHF
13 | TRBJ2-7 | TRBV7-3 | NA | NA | TGTGCCAGCAGCCAAACGGGGAGCTACGAGCAGTACTTC | CASSQTGSYEQYF
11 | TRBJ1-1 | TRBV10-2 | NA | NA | TGCGCCAGCACCTCCGGGACAGAAGCTTTCTTT | CASTSGTEAFF
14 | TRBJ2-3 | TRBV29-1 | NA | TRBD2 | TGCAGCGTTGCTGGGCGGGGGATCACAGATACGCAGTATTTT | CSVAGRGITDTQYF
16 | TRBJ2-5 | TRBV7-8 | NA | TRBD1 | TGTGCCAGCAGCTTGGGGTTGGGACAGAACTTAGAGACCCAGTACTTC | CASSLGLGQNLETQYF
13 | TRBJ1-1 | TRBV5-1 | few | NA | TGCGCCAGCAGCGCACAACAGGGTCCTGAAGCTTTCTTT | CASSAQQGPEAFF